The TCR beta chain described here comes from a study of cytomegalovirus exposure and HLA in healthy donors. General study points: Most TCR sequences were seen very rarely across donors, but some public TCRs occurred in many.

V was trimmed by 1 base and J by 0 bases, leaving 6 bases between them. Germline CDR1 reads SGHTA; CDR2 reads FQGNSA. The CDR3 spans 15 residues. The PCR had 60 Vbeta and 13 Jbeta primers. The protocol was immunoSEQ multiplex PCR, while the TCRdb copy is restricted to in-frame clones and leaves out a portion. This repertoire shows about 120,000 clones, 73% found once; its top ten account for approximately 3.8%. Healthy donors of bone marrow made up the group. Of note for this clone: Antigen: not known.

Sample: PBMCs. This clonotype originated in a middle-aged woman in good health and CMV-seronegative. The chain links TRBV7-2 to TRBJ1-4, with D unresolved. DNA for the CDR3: TGTGCCAGCAGCTTAGACGGAGCAACTAATGAAAAACTGTTTTTT. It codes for CASSLDGATNEKLFF.